Sequencing of this T cell receptor (beta chain) was carried out in a study of cytomegalovirus exposure and HLA in healthy donors. Background on the study: The 100 to 150 validation repertoires matched the approximately 700 first-cohort repertoires in platform, a later analysis reported. Study-wide results and caveats: Most TCR sequences were seen very rarely across donors, but some public TCRs occurred in many. Researchers counted about 150 TCR beta chains as cytomegalovirus-associated. Three CMV-associated chains proved CMV antigen-specific in vitro.

Per the germline V gene, CDR1 is SGHTS and CDR2 is YDEGEE. V was clipped by 3 bases and J by 1 base, with 10 bases between them. CDR3 length: 15 amino acids. Comment on this clone: Antigen unknown.

The data were produced by immunoSEQ multiplex PCR, yet TCRdb's version contains in-frame clones alone and is incomplete. The data show 260,000 or so clones, 80% to 95% seen once. The clonotype was recovered from a woman aged 25 to 39 in good health and CMV-seronegative. The genes are TRBV5-8 and TRBJ2-2; D perhaps matches TRBD1 (6 bases). Specimen: PBMCs. The CDR3 DNA is TGTGCCAGCAGCTGGGGGCACAGGAACACCGGGGAGCTGTTTTTT. Translating gives CASSWGHRNTGELFF.